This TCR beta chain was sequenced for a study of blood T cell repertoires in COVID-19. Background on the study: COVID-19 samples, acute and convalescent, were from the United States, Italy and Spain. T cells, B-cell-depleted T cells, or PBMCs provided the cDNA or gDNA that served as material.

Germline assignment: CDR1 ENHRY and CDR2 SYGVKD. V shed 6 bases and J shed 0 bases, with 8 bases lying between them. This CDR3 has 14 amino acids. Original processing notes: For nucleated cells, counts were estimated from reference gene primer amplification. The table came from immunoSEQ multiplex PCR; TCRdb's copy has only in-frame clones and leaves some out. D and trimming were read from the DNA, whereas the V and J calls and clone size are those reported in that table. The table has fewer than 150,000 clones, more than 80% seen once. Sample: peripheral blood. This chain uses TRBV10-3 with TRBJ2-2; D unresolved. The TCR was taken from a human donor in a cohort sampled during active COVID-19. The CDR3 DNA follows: TGTGCCATCAGCATTAACACGAACACCGGGGAGCTGTTTTTT. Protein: CAISINTNTGELFF.